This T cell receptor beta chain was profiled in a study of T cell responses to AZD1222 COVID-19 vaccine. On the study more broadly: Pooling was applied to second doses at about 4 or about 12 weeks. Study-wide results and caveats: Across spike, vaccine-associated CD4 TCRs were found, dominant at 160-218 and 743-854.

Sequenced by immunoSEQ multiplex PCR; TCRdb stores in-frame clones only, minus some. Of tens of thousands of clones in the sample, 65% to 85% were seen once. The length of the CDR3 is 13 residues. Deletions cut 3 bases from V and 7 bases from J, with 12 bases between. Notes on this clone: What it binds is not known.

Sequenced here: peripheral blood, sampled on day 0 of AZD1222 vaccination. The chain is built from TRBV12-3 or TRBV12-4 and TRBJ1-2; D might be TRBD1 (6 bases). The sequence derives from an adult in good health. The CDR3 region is CASSFGQKIGYTF. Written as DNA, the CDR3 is TGTGCCAGCAGTTTTGGACAGAAGATTGGCTACACCTTC.